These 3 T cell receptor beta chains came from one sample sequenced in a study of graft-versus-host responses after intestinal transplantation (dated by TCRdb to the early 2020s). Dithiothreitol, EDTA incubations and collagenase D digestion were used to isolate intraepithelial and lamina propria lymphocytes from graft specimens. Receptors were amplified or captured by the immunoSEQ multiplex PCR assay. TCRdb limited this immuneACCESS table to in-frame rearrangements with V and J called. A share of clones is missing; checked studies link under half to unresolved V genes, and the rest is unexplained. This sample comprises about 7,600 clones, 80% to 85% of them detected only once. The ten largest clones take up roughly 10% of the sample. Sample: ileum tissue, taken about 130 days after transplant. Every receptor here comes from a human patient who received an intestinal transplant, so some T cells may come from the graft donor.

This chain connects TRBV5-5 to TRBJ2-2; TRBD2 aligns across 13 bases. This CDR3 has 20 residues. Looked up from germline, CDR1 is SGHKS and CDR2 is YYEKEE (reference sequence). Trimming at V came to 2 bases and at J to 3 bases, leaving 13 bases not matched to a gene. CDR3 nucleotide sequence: TGTGCCAGCAGCTTACGGACTAGCGGGGGCCGGTTTTCTGACACCGGGGAGCTGTTTTTT. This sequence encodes CASSLRTSGGRFSDTGELFF. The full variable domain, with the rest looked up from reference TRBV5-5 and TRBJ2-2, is DAGVTQSPTHLIKTRGQQVTLRCSPISGHKSVSWYQQVLGQGPQFIFQYYEKEERGRGNFPDRFSARQFPNYSSELNVNALLLGDSALYLCASSLRTSGGRFSDTGELFFGEGSRLTVL.

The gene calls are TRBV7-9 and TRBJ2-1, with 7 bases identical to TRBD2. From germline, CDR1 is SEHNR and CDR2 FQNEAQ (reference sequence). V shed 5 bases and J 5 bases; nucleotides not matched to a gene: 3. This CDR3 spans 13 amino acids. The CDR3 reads CASSRTSDNEQFF. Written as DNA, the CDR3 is TGTGCCAGCAGCCGTACTAGCGACAATGAGCAGTTCTTC. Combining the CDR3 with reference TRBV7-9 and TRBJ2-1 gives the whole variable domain DTGVSQNPRHKITKRGQNVTFRCDPISEHNRLYWYRQTLGQGPEFLTYFQNEAQLEKSRLLSDRFSAERPKGSFSTLEIQRTEQGDSAMYLCASSRTSDNEQFFGPGTRLTVL.

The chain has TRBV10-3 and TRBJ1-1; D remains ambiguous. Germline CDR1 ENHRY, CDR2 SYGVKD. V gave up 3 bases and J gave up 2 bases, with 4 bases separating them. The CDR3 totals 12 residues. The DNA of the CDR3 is TGTGCCATCAGTGACGCCAACACTGAAGCTTTCTTT. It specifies CAISDANTEAFF.